The 19 T cell receptor beta chains listed next were all sequenced from one sample in a study of blood T cells in healthy people across ages. A J-beta primer mix and a sample-barcoded 5' primer were used in a second PCR of about 6 to 12 cycles. TCRdb re-analysed the 5' RACE reads in MiXCR, keeping a single row per CDR3 protein. The sample shows 800,000 or so distinct CDR3 sequences, around 25% of them seen only once. This same sample was also taken into another study, of T cells of mothers and their children.

Sequencing was carried out using blood. The receptors were gathered from a boy aged 5-17 years in good health.

This clonotype was counted a few times. The chain uses TRBV3-1 and TRBJ2-7, with D perhaps TRBD2 (5 bases). The CDR3 consists of 13 residues. Trimming took 8 bases from V and 1 from J, leaving 12 bases between them. Germline V gene data show CDR1 as LGHDT and CDR2 as YNNKEL (reference sequence). CDR3 protein: CASRRWGSYEQYF. The CDR3 bases are TGTGCCAGCCGGAGGTGGGGATCCTACGAGCAGTACTTC.

This clonotype was found a few times. This chain connects TRBV5-1 to TRBJ1-3; D is uncertain. Per germline, CDR1 SGHRS and CDR2 YFSETQ. The CDR3 is made up of 15 amino acids. Deletions cut 3 bases from V and 0 bases from J, with 10 bases between. The CDR3 nucleotides read TGCGCCAGCAGCTCGGACGGTAACTCTGGAAACACCATATATTTT. Translated: CASSSDGNSGNTIYF.

This sequence joins TRBV2 and TRBJ2-2, with 11 bases lining up with TRBD2. The CDR3 covers 20 residues. The V segment lost 0 bases and the J segment 4 bases; nucleotides outside the gene matches: 13. The germline V gene encodes CDR1 SNHLY and CDR2 FYNNEI. CDR3 residues: CASSEALGLAGGPRTGELFF. The CDR3 DNA sequence: TGTGCCAGCAGTGAAGCGCTGGGATTAGCGGGAGGGCCTCGCACCGGGGAGCTGTTTTTT.

V gene TRBV29-1 combines with J gene TRBJ1-1; 9 nucleotides match TRBD1. With 3 bases clipped from V and 5 bases from J, the junction kept 4 bases outside the gene matches. From germline, CDR1 is SQVTM and CDR2 ANQGSEA. The CDR3 contains 13 residues. The CDR3 DNA reads TGCAGCGTTGATCGGGACAGGGAAACTGAAGCTTTCTTT. Its protein product is CSVDRDRETEAFF.

This chain connects TRBV7-9 to TRBJ1-5; the D gene is possibly TRBD1 (6 bases). Germline assignment: CDR1 SEHNR and CDR2 FQNEAQ (reference sequence). The CDR3 is made up of 14 amino acids. Trimming took off 8 bases at V and 5 bases at J, with 16 bases between the two ends. The CDR3 is CASRGPGADQPQHF. The DNA for the CDR3 is TGTGCCAGCCGGGGACCGGGGGCTGATCAGCCCCAGCATTTT. Combining the CDR3 with reference TRBV7-9 and TRBJ1-5 gives the whole variable domain DTGVSQNPRHKITKRGQNVTFRCDPISEHNRLYWYRQTLGQGPEFLTYFQNEAQLEKSRLLSDRFSAERPKGSFSTLEIQRTEQGDSAMYLCASRGPGADQPQHFGDGTRLSIL.

The chain employs TRBV20-1 and TRBJ1-6; 7 positions match TRBD1. This CDR3 has 17 residues. Trimming cost V 7 bases and J 8 bases; bases outside gene matches: 20. From germline, CDR1 is DFQATT and CDR2 SNEGSKA (reference sequence). The CDR3 loop is CSVAPGTETPWDSPLHF. The CDR3 bases are TGCAGTGTAGCCCCCGGGACAGAAACTCCATGGGATTCACCCCTCCACTTT.

J is TRBJ1-3 and V is TRBV6-5, with unresolved D. Germline loops: CDR1 MNHEY, CDR2 SVGAGI. V was clipped by 10 bases and J by 4 bases, with 11 bases between them. The CDR3 covers 12 residues. The CDR3 nucleotides read TGTGCCACCCAGTACGGGGGAAACACCATATATTTT. This codes for CATQYGGNTIYF.

This clonotype has a handful of counts. V and J are TRBV19 and TRBJ2-7; unclear D gene. CDR3 length: 11 amino acids. The ends were cut back, 4 bases at V and 3 bases at J, with 4 bases in the middle. Germline-derived CDR1 and CDR2 are LNHDA and SQIVND (reference sequence). This chain's CDR3 is CASSNLYEQYF. DNA for the CDR3: TGTGCCAGTAGTAACCTCTACGAGCAGTACTTC.

The chain combines TRBV7-9 with TRBJ2-1, with TRBD1 matching 10 bases. The CDR3 covers 14 residues. Looked up from germline, CDR1 is SEHNR and CDR2 is FQNEAQ (reference sequence). The ends lost 4 bases at V and 6 bases at J; junction bases unmatched: 3. CDR3 sequence reads: CASSSGQGLNEQFF. CDR3 DNA: TGTGCCAGCAGCTCGGGACAGGGGCTCAATGAGCAGTTCTTC.

This chain connects TRBV28 to TRBJ2-7; D gene ambiguous. Germline loops: CDR1 MDHEN, CDR2 SYDVKM. The CDR3 totals 13 residues. The ends were cut back, 3 bases at V and 4 bases at J, with 10 bases in the middle. The CDR3 DNA follows: TGTGCCAGCAGTTTTTCGAAGTCTTACGAGCAGTACTTC. Amino acids: CASSFSKSYEQYF.

The CDR3: CSVGDGEGHEQYF. The DNA of the CDR3 is TGCAGCGTTGGAGATGGTGAAGGGCACGAGCAGTACTTC. This chain links TRBV29-1 with TRBJ2-7; D gene unclear. V shed 4 bases and J shed 5 bases, with 15 bases lying between them. Germline V gene lookup returns CDR1 SQVTM and CDR2 ANQGSEA. The CDR3 runs 13 residues.

Notes on this clonotype: At one end the junction does not follow the germline gene, possibly because of a read error. This sequence joins TRBV5-1 and TRBJ2-5, with 14 nucleotides matching TRBD2. The DNA end lines up better with TRBJ2-1; the J call may be wrong. CDR3 length equals 22 residues. From germline, CDR1 is SGHRS and CDR2 YFSETQ. The CDR3 sequence is CASSLGATGTSGRWGSHNEQFF. The CDR3 DNA follows: TGCGCCAGCAGCTTAGGAGCTACCGGGACTAGCGGGAGATGGGGCTCCCACAATGAGCAGTTCTTC.

This clonotype was seen a handful of times. The rearrangement uses TRBV12-3 or TRBV12-4 and TRBJ1-5; the D is unclear. This CDR3 has 12 residues. V gave up 5 bases and J gave up 9 bases, with 11 bases separating them. This CDR3 is CASSEASSPQHF. The CDR3 nucleotides read TGTGCCAGCAGTGAGGCCTCGTCGCCCCAGCATTTT.

The chain couples TRBV29-1 to TRBJ2-3, with 8 positions matching TRBD2. This CDR3 is built from 13 residues. Per germline, CDR1 SQVTM and CDR2 ANQGSEA. Trimming at V came to 5 bases and at J to 14 bases, leaving 15 bases not matched to a gene. CDR3 DNA sequence: TGCAGCGTTCTGGGGACTAGTCACTCTCCAGGGTATTTT. It specifies CSVLGTSHSPGYF.

This chain uses TRBV29-1 with TRBJ2-3; TRBD2 aligns across 10 bases. V lost 6 bases to trimming and J lost 5 bases; unmatched junction nucleotides: 8. The germline CDR1 and CDR2 sequences are SQVTM and ANQGSEA. CDR3 length equals 14 residues. The CDR3 reads CSVILAGAVDTQYF. DNA for the CDR3: TGCAGCGTCATCCTAGCGGGAGCTGTAGATACGCAGTATTTT.

CDR3 nucleotides: TGTGCCAGCAGTGATCACTCCGCGATCCCCACAGATACGCAGTATTTT. This gives the protein CASSDHSAIPTDTQYF. The chain couples TRBV2 to TRBJ2-3; D is unresolved. Germline CDR1 and CDR2: SNHLY and FYNNEI. The CDR3 covers 16 residues. V was trimmed by 3 bases and J by 2 bases, leaving 15 bases between them.

This clonotype was observed many times. This rearrangement joins TRBV2 to TRBJ1-1; D gene unclear. V was clipped by 4 bases and J by 6 bases, with 6 bases between them. Germline lookup yields CDR1 SNHLY and CDR2 FYNNEI. The CDR3 contains 11 residues. DNA of the CDR3: TGTGCCAGCAGTGGATTTTCTGAAGCTTTCTTT. Protein sequence: CASSGFSEAFF. Together with reference TRBV2 and TRBJ1-1, the CDR3 gives the full variable domain: EPEVTQTPSHQVTQMGQEVILRCVPISNHLYFYWYRQILGQKVEFLVSFYNNEISEKSEIFDDQFSVERPDGSNFTLKIRSTKLEDSAMYFCASSGFSEAFFGQGTRLTVV.

The sample holds a few counts of this clonotype. One junction end disagrees with the germline gene, perhaps due to a read error. The chain combines TRBV7-8 with TRBJ1-4; tentative D call: TRBD1 (6 bases). The CDR3 extends over 16 amino acids. CDR1 is SGHVS and CDR2 is FQNEAQ in the germline V gene. In DNA, the CDR3 is TGTGCCAGCAGCTTAATATGGGGCACGAGGGGGGAAAAACTGTTCTTT. Translated, it gives CASSLIWGTRGEKLFF.

The chain links TRBV27 to TRBJ2-2; D may correspond to TRBD1 or TRBD2 (5 bases each). CDR3 length equals 16 residues. V was clipped by 5 bases and J by 2 bases, with 15 bases between them. CDR1 is MNHEY and CDR2 is SMNVEV in the germline V gene (reference sequence). As DNA, the CDR3 is TGTGCCAGCAGTGACCCGGGACGCTTAAACACCGGGGAGCTGTTTTTT. Translation gives CASSDPGRLNTGELFF.